Below are 31 T cell receptor beta chains sequenced from a single sample in a study of shared T cell receptors in the human thymus (dated by TCRdb to about 2021). Libraries were built with the immunoSEQ multiplex PCR assay. TCRdb stores this immuneACCESS table with in-frame sequences only. Part of the clones is absent; in the studies checked, under half of the shortfall reflects unresolved V genes, and no reason is known for the rest. Present in this sample are hundreds of thousands of clones, about 89% of which were seen just once. Jointly, the top ten make up 0.0094% of the sample. The sample was also linked to a second study, of human thymus T cells.

The material sequenced was thymocytes. Every receptor here comes from a boy younger than two with a congenital heart defect. Donor details come from another sample of the same person, matched by shared clones.

This CDR3 reads CASSARLPVSTEAFF. DNA for the CDR3: TGTGCCAGCAGTGCCCGACTCCCGGTGAGCACTGAAGCTTTCTTT. The chain employs TRBV27 and TRBJ1-1; D is unresolved. The V gene's germline CDR1 is MNHEY and CDR2 SMNVEV (reference sequence). V shed 5 bases and J shed 4 bases, with 17 bases lying between them. This CDR3 has 15 amino acids.

This chain uses TRBV5-1 with TRBJ2-1; 11 bases are shared with TRBD2. The trim removed 0 bases at V and 6 bases at J, leaving 8 bases unmatched. The CDR3 extends over 17 amino acids. CDR1 and CDR2 from the germline V gene are SGHRS and YFSETQ. The DNA for the CDR3 is TGCGCCAGCAGCTTGGAAATAGCGGGAGGGGGGGGCAATGAGCAGTTCTTC. Protein product: CASSLEIAGGGGNEQFF.

The chain combines TRBV28 with TRBJ2-7; a possible D gene is TRBD2 (5 bases). This CDR3 is built from 14 residues. V was trimmed by 9 bases and J by 2 bases, leaving 17 bases between them. Per the germline V gene, CDR1 is MDHEN and CDR2 is SYDVKM. The CDR3 reads CASSRRTSPYEQYF. In nucleotides, the CDR3 is TGTGCCAGTAGCAGGAGGACGTCCCCCTACGAGCAGTACTTC.

The V and J genes are TRBV27 and TRBJ1-1, with 8 bases lining up with TRBD1. The J segment lost 0 bases and the V segment lost 5 bases, leaving 8 bases of the junction unmatched. There are 16 residues in the CDR3. Germline lookup yields CDR1 MNHEY and CDR2 SMNVEV (reference sequence). The DNA of the CDR3 is TGTGCCAGCAGTACCGGGACAGGCACCATGAACACTGAAGCTTTCTTT. It translates to CASSTGTGTMNTEAFF.

CDR3 in DNA: TGTGCCAGCAGCTTAGCCCGTGGGGGGGGCCGGGGAGATACGCAGTATTTT. Protein sequence: CASSLARGGGRGDTQYF. The chain has TRBV7-6 and TRBJ2-3; D may be TRBD2 (7 bases). Germline CDR1 and CDR2: SGHVS and FNYEAQ. V was cut by 0 bases and J by 5 bases, with 18 bases left in between. The CDR3 consists of 17 residues.

The genes are TRBV7-9 and TRBJ2-5; tentatively, D is TRBD1 (6 bases). The CDR3 spans 15 residues. The V end was cut by 1 base, the J end by 2 bases, with 11 bases between. Germline V lookup: CDR1 SEHNR, CDR2 FQNEAQ (reference sequence). The CDR3 DNA sequence: TGTGCCAGCAGCTTAGAGGACAGATATCAAGAGACCCAGTACTTC. This gives the protein CASSLEDRYQETQYF. Complete variable domain (other parts from reference TRBV7-9 and TRBJ2-5): DTGVSQNPRHKITKRGQNVTFRCDPISEHNRLYWYRQTLGQGPEFLTYFQNEAQLEKSRLLSDRFSAERPKGSFSTLEIQRTEQGDSAMYLCASSLEDRYQETQYFGPGTRLLVL.

The chain has TRBV2 and TRBJ2-7; the match to TRBD2 covers 13 bases. Germline values: CDR1 SNHLY, CDR2 FYNNEI. The CDR3 has 19 amino acids. Trimming cost V 5 bases and J 6 bases; bases outside gene matches: 19. CDR3 in DNA: TGTGCCAGCAGTTCCTGGACTAGCGGGGGTTCGAACAGGGCTTGCGAGCAGTACTTC. Translation: CASSSWTSGGSNRACEQYF. Full variable domain (rest looked up from reference TRBV2 and TRBJ2-7): EPEVTQTPSHQVTQMGQEVILRCVPISNHLYFYWYRQILGQKVEFLVSFYNNEISEKSEIFDDQFSVERPDGSNFTLKIRSTKLEDSAMYFCASSSWTSGGSNRACEQYFGPGTRLTVT.

The chain uses TRBV4-2 and TRBJ2-7; 8 bases line up with TRBD1. From germline, CDR1 is LGHNA and CDR2 YNFKEQ. The CDR3 runs 14 residues. The trim removed 3 bases at V and 6 bases at J, leaving 7 bases unmatched. The CDR3 DNA is TGTGCCAGCAGCCAGGCCGGGACAGGTTCCGAGCAGTACTTC. The encoded protein is CASSQAGTGSEQYF.

This clone occurred once. The genes are TRBV28 and TRBJ1-2, with 7 positions matching TRBD1. CDR1 is MDHEN and CDR2 is SYDVKM in the germline V gene. The CDR3 has 15 amino acids. Unmatched junction bases numbered 10, after V lost 5 bases and J lost 4 bases. The CDR3 region is CASSPRRQGGYGYTF. CDR3 in DNA: TGTGCCAGCAGTCCCCGGAGGCAGGGGGGCTATGGCTACACCTTC.

The rearrangement links TRBV9 to TRBJ1-3, with TRBD1 as a possible D gene (5 bases). The CDR3 has 16 residues. The V end lost 1 base, the J end lost 0 bases, and 11 bases lay between the germline ends. Looked up from germline, CDR1 is SGDLS and CDR2 is YYNGEE. The CDR3: CASSVYPGYSGNTIYF. CDR3 DNA sequence: TGTGCCAGCAGCGTATACCCAGGGTACTCTGGAAACACCATATATTTT.

The chain has TRBV7-9 and TRBJ1-2, with D unclear. The germline V gene has CDR1 SEHNR and CDR2 FQNEAQ (reference sequence). Trimming took 6 bases from V and 2 from J, leaving 16 bases between them. This CDR3 comprises 15 residues. Here the CDR3 DNA reads TGTGCCAGCAGATTTAGACAAGTTTTGAACTATGGCTACACCTTC. It specifies CASRFRQVLNYGYTF.

The gene calls are TRBV7-9 and TRBJ2-5; 11 bases match TRBD2. Per the germline V gene, CDR1 is SEHNR and CDR2 is FQNEAQ (reference sequence). This CDR3 comprises 16 residues. The trim removed 4 bases at V and 5 bases at J, leaving 9 bases unmatched. The CDR3 DNA is TGTGCCAGCAGCTGCCCACTAGCGGGAGAAGTGGAGACCCAGTACTTC. It is translated as CASSCPLAGEVETQYF.

V gene TRBV28 combines with J gene TRBJ1-2, with 9 nucleotides matching TRBD1. Germline CDR1 and CDR2: MDHEN and SYDVKM. V was pared by 4 bases and J by 4 bases, with 13 bases of the junction left unmatched. The CDR3 runs 17 residues. CDR3 nucleotides: TGTGCCAGCAGTTCGGCGGAATGGGACAGGGCAATCTATGGCTACACCTTC. Translated, it gives CASSSAEWDRAIYGYTF.

The chain couples TRBV6-5 to TRBJ1-6; 8 nucleotides line up with TRBD1. V was clipped by 2 bases and J by 9 bases; unmatched bases: 6. Germline V lookup: CDR1 MNHEY, CDR2 SVGAGI. This CDR3 has 15 amino acids. This CDR3 reads CASSYQTGAPSPLHF. The CDR3 bases are TGTGCCAGCAGTTACCAGACAGGGGCCCCTTCACCCCTCCACTTT.

The CDR3 sequence is CASSQDLQGDGYTF. The CDR3 coding sequence is TGCGCCAGCAGCCAAGATTTACAGGGAGATGGCTACACCTTC. V gene TRBV4-1 combines with J gene TRBJ1-2; possibly TRBD1 for D (6 bases). The germline V and J ends were trimmed by 0 bases and 6 bases, with 11 bases remaining between them. CDR1 and CDR2 (germline): MGHRA, YSYEKL. The length of the CDR3 is 14 residues.

The rearrangement uses TRBV6-1 and TRBJ2-1, with TRBD2 matching 8 bases. Trimming took 6 bases from V and 8 from J; bases not matched to a gene: 3. The CDR3 totals 12 residues. CDR1 and CDR2 (germline): MNHNS, SASEGT. CDR3 sequence (DNA): TGTGCCAGCAGGACTAGCGAGGATGAGCAGTTCTTC. Amino acids: CASRTSEDEQFF.

V gene TRBV28 combines with J gene TRBJ1-1, with D possibly being TRBD1 (6 bases). The V end lost 4 bases, the J end lost 2 bases, and 14 bases lay between the germline ends. The CDR3 is 15 amino acids. The germline V gene has CDR1 MDHEN and CDR2 SYDVKM. The CDR3 sequence: CASSSHRDTNTEAFF. In nucleotides, the CDR3 is TGTGCCAGCAGTTCCCACCGGGACACAAACACTGAAGCTTTCTTT.

V usage is TRBV15 and J usage is TRBJ2-5; tentatively, D is TRBD2 (7 bases). Germline V lookup: CDR1 LNHNV, CDR2 YYDKDF (reference sequence). Trimming pared 1 base from V and 5 bases from J, leaving 11 bases between. The CDR3 sequence is 14 residues long. The CDR3 protein is CATSRAGGRETQYF. The CDR3 DNA sequence: TGTGCCACCAGCAGAGCGGGGGGCCGGGAGACCCAGTACTTC. Full variable domain (outside the CDR3, taken from reference TRBV15 and TRBJ2-5): DAMVIQNPRYQVTQFGKPVTLSCSQTLNHNVMYWYQQKSSQAPKLLFHYYDKDFNNEADTPDNFQSRRPNTSFCFLDIRSPGLGDTAMYLCATSRAGGRETQYFGPGTRLLVL.

This clone was seen once. This chain links TRBV7-6 with TRBJ1-2; tentatively, D is TRBD1 (5 bases). V lost 1 base to trimming and J lost 2 bases, with 20 bases between them. This CDR3 contains 18 residues. Looked up from germline, CDR1 is SGHVS and CDR2 is FNYEAQ. This CDR3 reads CASSLERAGFLGNYGYTF. CDR3 DNA sequence: TGTGCCAGCAGCTTAGAGCGGGCAGGGTTCCTGGGGAACTATGGCTACACCTTC.

CDR3 residues: CASRLYSGRAYNEQFF. The CDR3 nucleotides are TGTGCCAGCAGACTATATAGCGGGAGGGCCTACAATGAGCAGTTCTTC. The gene calls are TRBV5-4 and TRBJ2-1; 11 bases agree with TRBD2. J was trimmed by 2 bases and V by 5 bases; bases with no gene match: 6. In germline, CDR1 is SGHNT, CDR2 YYREEE (reference sequence). The CDR3 extends over 16 amino acids.

The rearrangement uses TRBV5-6 and TRBJ2-1; 9 nucleotides align to TRBD1. V trimming: 4 bases; J trimming: 9 bases; junction bases outside the gene matches: 14. The CDR3 runs 16 residues. Germline CDR1 reads SGHDT; CDR2 reads YYEEEE. Written as DNA, the CDR3 is TGTGCCAGCAGCCGGGGCGGACAGGGGATAGGTGCTGAGCAGTTCTTC. Protein: CASSRGGQGIGAEQFF.

The chain couples TRBV28 to TRBJ2-7; 7 positions agree with TRBD1. J gave up 0 bases and V 6 bases, and 11 bases lay outside the gene matches. This CDR3 is built from 16 residues. CDR1 and CDR2 from the germline V gene are MDHEN and SYDVKM. The DNA of the CDR3 is TGTGCCAGCAGCTGCCTTCGACAGGGAAACTCCTACGAGCAGTACTTC. Its protein product is CASSCLRQGNSYEQYF. The full variable domain, its missing parts supplied by reference TRBV28 and TRBJ2-7, is DVKVTQSSRYLVKRTGEKVFLECVQDMDHENMFWYRQDPGLGLRLIYFSYDVKMKEKGDIPEGYSVSREKKERFSLILESASTNQTSMYLCASSCLRQGNSYEQYFGPGTRLTVT.

This chain links TRBV6-5 with TRBJ2-7; 8 positions agree with TRBD1. The V and J ends lost 5 bases and 3 bases, in that order; junction bases with no gene match: 9. This CDR3 has 15 amino acids. The germline gives CDR1 MNHEY, CDR2 SVGAGI. The DNA for the CDR3 is TGTGCCAGCAGTAGGCAGGGGACAGGACACTACGAGCAGTACTTC. Amino acid sequence: CASSRQGTGHYEQYF.

This CDR3 reads CASSFRLASLYEQYF. The CDR3 DNA reads TGTGCCAGCAGCTTTCGTTTGGCTAGCCTCTACGAGCAGTACTTC. The chain uses TRBV7-2 and TRBJ2-7; tentative D call: TRBD2 (5 bases). Germline loops: CDR1 SGHTA, CDR2 FQGNSA. CDR3 length equals 15 residues. Trimming pared 3 bases from V and 3 bases from J, leaving 15 bases between. Full variable domain (missing parts from reference TRBV7-2 and TRBJ2-7): GAGVSQSPSNKVTEKGKDVELRCDPISGHTALYWYRQSLGQGLEFLIYFQGNSAPDKSGLPSDRFSAERTGGSVSTLTIQRTQQEDSAVYLCASSFRLASLYEQYFGPGTRLTVT.

The V gene is TRBV6-5, the J gene TRBJ2-3; TRBD1 matches 7 bases. The CDR3 is made up of 15 amino acids. Per germline, CDR1 MNHEY and CDR2 SVGAGI. With 6 bases clipped from V and 3 bases from J, the junction kept 9 bases outside the gene matches. CDR3 sequence reads: CASSLGGSSTDTQYF. Written as DNA, the CDR3 is TGTGCCAGCAGCCTAGGGGGCTCGTCGACAGATACGCAGTATTTT.

The chain carries TRBV25-1 and TRBJ2-7; the match to TRBD1 covers 7 bases. This CDR3 is 14 amino acids long. Germline V lookup: CDR1 MGHDK, CDR2 SYGVNS. Unmatched junction bases numbered 6, after V lost 4 bases and J lost 3 bases. The CDR3 here is CASSGGTVNYEQYF. The CDR3 DNA is TGTGCCAGCAGTGGTGGGACAGTTAACTACGAGCAGTACTTC.

The chain is built from TRBV9 and TRBJ2-5, with D hard to call. The V gene's germline CDR1 is SGDLS and CDR2 YYNGEE. The CDR3 runs to 14 residues. V dropped 4 bases and J dropped 5 bases, with 15 bases sitting between them. The chain's CDR3 is CASSLVGGTETQYF. The CDR3 nucleotides read TGTGCCAGCAGCTTAGTTGGCGGCACGGAGACCCAGTACTTC.

The rearrangement uses TRBV7-2 and TRBJ2-1; 7 bases agree with TRBD2. The germline gives CDR1 SGHTA, CDR2 FQGNSA. This CDR3 is 19 amino acids long. Trimming removed 0 bases from V and 3 bases from J; junction bases left unmatched: 14. The CDR3: CASSLARVAPSGYYNEQFF. As DNA, the CDR3 is TGTGCCAGCAGCTTAGCCAGGGTAGCGCCTAGCGGATACTACAATGAGCAGTTCTTC.

CDR3 DNA sequence: TGTGCCAGCAGCGTAGGGCGGGGGGGCACAGATACGCAGTATTTT. Protein product: CASSVGRGGTDTQYF. The V gene is TRBV9, the J gene TRBJ2-3; 8 nucleotides align to TRBD2. This CDR3 has 15 residues. Germline trimming cut 0 bases from V and 1 base from J; bases unmatched to any gene: 1. From germline, CDR1 is SGDLS and CDR2 YYNGEE.

The gene calls are TRBV14 and TRBJ1-1; 10 bases fit TRBD1. Germline V gives CDR1 SGHDN, CDR2 FVKESK. Germline trimming cut 4 bases from V and 4 bases from J; bases unmatched to any gene: 15. The CDR3 spans 18 residues. DNA of the CDR3: TGTGCCAGCAGCCCCAGAGCGCGGGACAGGGGAGGGAGCACTGAAGCTTTCTTT. Residues: CASSPRARDRGGSTEAFF.

The chain combines TRBV18 with TRBJ2-3; 9 bases are shared with TRBD2. Germline assignment: CDR1 KGHSH and CDR2 LQKENI. Germline trimming cut 2 bases from V and 2 bases from J; bases unmatched to any gene: 14. The CDR3 contains 19 residues. The CDR3 loop reads CASSPDTSGPKPITDTQYF. DNA for the CDR3: TGTGCCAGCTCACCAGACACTAGCGGGCCGAAACCTATCACAGATACGCAGTATTTT.